This TCR beta chain was sequenced during a study of blood T cell repertoires in COVID-19. Study as a whole: Researchers got acute and convalescent COVID-19 samples from the United States, Italy and Spain. The cDNA or gDNA used as material had been derived from T cells, B-cell-depleted T cells, or PBMCs.

CDR1 and CDR2 from the germline V gene are GTSNPN and SVGIG (reference sequence). V dropped 4 bases and J dropped 3; count of bases not matched to a gene: 2. The CDR3 loop spans 13 amino acids. Per the authors' pipeline: Scientists estimated how many nucleated cells there were by amplifying reference gene primers. Sequencing used immunoSEQ multiplex PCR; TCRdb keeps in-frame clones, though not all of them. For V, J and clone size, that table is used; D and trimming come from the DNA. Among over 150,000 clones, more than 70% were seen once, and the ten largest hold around 7%. Sequencing was performed on peripheral blood. This receptor was obtained from a man in his fifties with active or convalescent COVID-19. The chain recombines TRBV30 with TRBJ1-5; 8 nucleotides line up with TRBD1. The chain's CDR3 is CAWTTGVNQPQHF. The CDR3 region has the DNA TGTGCCTGGACGACAGGGGTCAATCAGCCCCAGCATTTT.